These T cell receptor beta chains were read from a single sample in a study of T cells after posttransplantation cyclophosphamide. Sequencing was performed with immunoSEQ multiplex PCR; in TCRdb, only in-frame clones are kept and a portion is missing. This record lists 24,000 or so clones, none seen once only, and the top ten clones contain about 1.8%. The material sequenced was PBMCs, taken after allogeneic stem cell transplant with posttransplant cyclophosphamide. Receptors were obtained from a young adult male patient who received an allogeneic stem cell transplant from a related donor, was CMV-positive, and had no GVHD. Among the T cells, some may be from the graft donor. CDR3s include the opening cysteine and the closing phenylalanine or tryptophan. The D gene is left open where the match is weak. Clone size is shown for a subset of rows, as once, few, many or a class of expanded clone.

NA,many,TRBV10-1,TRBJ2-3,CASSESGGPTQYF,TGCGCCAGCAGTGAGTCCGGGGGTCCTACGCAGTATTTT
TRBD1,many,TRBV7-9,TRBJ2-1,CASSLGDRVSWDEQFF,TGTGCCAGCAGCTTAGGGGACAGGGTCTCTTGGGATGAGCAGTTCTTC
TRBD2,few,TRBV5-1,TRBJ2-4,CASSPDRLAGGAKNIQYF,TGCGCCAGCAGCCCGGACAGACTAGCGGGGGGGGCCAAAAACATTCAGTACTTC
TRBD2,many,TRBV9,TRBJ2-5,CASSVVRSGVLGKTQYF,TGTGCCAGCAGCGTAGTGAGAAGCGGGGTCCTCGGTAAGACCCAGTACTTC
NA,many,TRBV19,TRBJ2-4,CASSQGQIAVLAKNIQYF,TGTGCCAGTAGTCAAGGACAGATTGCCGTACTAGCCAAAAACATTCAGTACTTC
NA,many,TRBV6-5,TRBJ2-3,CASSYSETYTDTQYF,TGTGCCAGCAGTTACTCTGAAACTTACACAGATACGCAGTATTTT
NA,many,TRBV4-1,TRBJ2-5,CASRARDGVGETQYF,TGCGCCAGCAGGGCGCGGGATGGGGTAGGAGAGACCCAGTACTTC
TRBD2,many,TRBV12-5,TRBJ2-1,CASGLSTPGGEQFF,TGTGCTAGTGGTTTGTCAACACCCGGGGGGGAGCAGTTCTTC
TRBD2,many,TRBV7-2,TRBJ2-3,CASSREVRTDTQYF,TGTGCCAGCAGCCGGGAGGTGAGGACAGATACGCAGTATTTT
NA,many,TRBV5-6,TRBJ2-7,CASSLSSENEQYF,TGTGCCAGCAGCTTATCTTCAGAAAACGAGCAGTACTTC
NA,many,TRBV7-9,TRBJ2-1,CASSLAGVLQFF,TGTGCCAGCAGCTTAGCGGGAGTCTTACAGTTCTTC
NA,many,TRBV15,TRBJ1-1,CATSSKALPYTEAFF,TGTGCCACCAGCAGCAAAGCCCTACCGTACACTGAAGCTTTCTTT
NA,many,TRBV21-1,TRBJ2-7,CASYEGTLSYEQYF,TGTGCCAGCTATGAGGGGACATTGTCATACGAGCAGTACTTC
TRBD1,many,TRBV9,TRBJ2-5,CASSTFTGDQYF,TGTGCCAGCAGCACATTCACAGGGGACCAGTACTTC
TRBD1,many,TRBV29-1,TRBJ1-2,CSVEGLVWDRGNSNYGYTF,TGCAGCGTTGAAGGATTGGTCTGGGACAGGGGCAACTCTAACTATGGCTACACCTTC
NA,many,TRBV7-2,TRBJ1-2,CASSFSGYGYTF,TGTGCCAGCAGCTTTTCAGGCTATGGCTACACCTTC
NA,many,TRBV30,TRBJ1-4,CAWSAGWGEKLFF,TGTGCCTGGAGTGCAGGGTGGGGTGAAAAACTGTTTTTT
NA,few,TRBV14,TRBJ1-2,CASSQRLNYGYTF,TGTGCCAGCAGCCAGAGACTAAACTATGGCTACACCTTC
NA,many,TRBV10-3,TRBJ2-5,CAISETVGETQYF,TGTGCCATCAGTGAAACGGTCGGAGAGACCCAGTACTTC
TRBD1,many,TRBV7-9,TRBJ2-7,CASRQGQGSYEQYF,TGTGCCAGCAGACAAGGACAGGGCTCCTACGAGCAGTACTTC
TRBD2,many,TRBV6-5,TRBJ2-4,CASSYLIGGSLNIQYF,TGTGCCAGCAGTTACTTGATTGGCGGGAGTTTAAACATTCAGTACTTC
TRBD1,many,TRBV7-7,TRBJ2-1,CASSSYRGSSYNEQFF,TGTGCCAGCAGCTCTTACAGGGGTAGCTCCTACAATGAGCAGTTCTTC
NA,many,TRBV2,TRBJ1-1,CASRSGGGWNTEAFF,TGTGCCAGCAGGTCGGGAGGGGGTTGGAACACTGAAGCTTTCTTT
TRBD2,NA,TRBV30,TRBJ2-1,CAWSRTSETYNEQFF,TGTGCCTGGAGTCGGACTAGCGAGACCTACAATGAGCAGTTCTTC
NA,many,TRBV4-1,TRBJ2-7,CASSQDNPGYEQYF,TGCGCCAGCAGCCAAGATAACCCAGGATACGAGCAGTACTTC
NA,many,TRBV7-9,TRBJ1-5,CASSLDGPGNQPQHF,TGTGCCAGCAGCTTAGATGGCCCGGGTAATCAGCCCCAGCATTTT
NA,many,TRBV6-5,TRBJ2-7,CASKSGNYEQYF,TGTGCCAGCAAGTCAGGGAACTACGAGCAGTACTTC
NA,many,TRBV28,TRBJ1-6,CASKKTGGSYNSPLHF,TGTGCCAGCAAAAAGACAGGCGGGTCCTATAATTCACCCCTCCACTTT
NA,many,TRBV30,TRBJ2-1,CAWSARGMNNEQFF,TGTGCCTGGAGCGCCCGGGGTATGAACAATGAGCAGTTCTTC
TRBD2,many,TRBV4-2,TRBJ2-1,CASSFIPGLAGGSEQFF,TGTGCCAGCAGCTTTATCCCGGGACTAGCGGGGGGGAGCGAGCAGTTCTTC
NA,NA,TRBV29-1,TRBJ2-2,CSVDVGRTGELFF,TGCAGCGTTGACGTAGGGAGGACCGGGGAGCTGTTTTTT
NA,many,TRBV5-1,TRBJ1-1,CASSLWAPNTEAFF,TGCGCCAGCAGCTTATGGGCTCCCAACACTGAAGCTTTCTTT
TRBD1,many,TRBV27,TRBJ2-2,CASSSRGLTGELFF,TGTGCCAGCAGTTCCAGGGGGCTTACCGGGGAGCTGTTTTTT
TRBD1,many,TRBV10-3,TRBJ2-7,CAISETGQGTYEQYF,TGTGCCATCAGTGAAACGGGACAGGGAACCTACGAGCAGTACTTC
NA,few,TRBV28,TRBJ2-7,CASSLGPDYYEQYF,TGTGCCAGCAGTTTAGGCCCCGACTACTACGAGCAGTACTTC
NA,many,TRBV7-3,TRBJ1-2,CASSSHGRKGRTNYGYTF,TGTGCCAGCAGTTCTCATGGAAGAAAGGGGAGGACTAACTATGGCTACACCTTC
NA,many,TRBV18,TRBJ2-7,CASSPGSSYEQYF,TGTGCCAGCTCCCCCGGGTCTTCCTACGAGCAGTACTTC
NA,many,TRBV7-8,TRBJ2-1,CASSLVRFGATNEQFF,TGTGCCAGCAGCTTAGTAAGGTTTGGGGCAACCAATGAGCAGTTCTTC
NA,many,TRBV28,TRBJ1-6,CASSFWDTGYSPLHF,TGTGCCAGCAGTTTCTGGGATACAGGGTACTCACCCCTCCACTTT
NA,many,TRBV5-4,TRBJ1-5,CASSTMGNSNQPQHF,TGTGCCAGCTCGACTATGGGAAATAGCAATCAGCCCCAGCATTTT
TRBD2,many,TRBV7-6,TRBJ2-3,CASSSSGGGTDTQYF,TGTGCCAGCAGCTCCAGCGGGGGGGGCACAGATACGCAGTATTTT
NA,many,TRBV29-1,TRBJ2-7,CSVGDTYEQYF,TGCAGCGTTGGGGACACATACGAGCAGTACTTC
NA,many,TRBV2,TRBJ1-2,CASSEGRGYGYTF,TGTGCCAGCAGTGAAGGCAGGGGCTATGGCTACACCTTC
TRBD1,many,TRBV19,TRBJ2-7,CASSNPGQSSYEQYF,TGTGCCAGTAGCAATCCGGGACAGTCCTCCTACGAGCAGTACTTC
TRBD1,many,TRBV5-4,TRBJ2-3,CASSLAPGQTTDTQYF,TGTGCCAGCAGCTTGGCCCCGGGACAGACCACAGATACGCAGTATTTT
NA,many,TRBV5-1,TRBJ1-1,CASSSRVRFLQGNTEAFF,TGCGCCAGCAGCTCTCGGGTGAGGTTCCTCCAGGGGAACACTGAAGCTTTCTTT
NA,many,TRBV4-1,TRBJ2-3,CASSEGGVDTQYF,TGCGCCAGCAGCGAAGGGGGGGTGGATACGCAGTATTTT
NA,many,TRBV7-9,TRBJ1-5,CASSLGAGNQPQHF,TGTGCCAGCAGCTTAGGGGCAGGGAATCAGCCCCAGCATTTT
TRBD1,many,TRBV2,TRBJ2-7,CASRGQGTEQYF,TGTGCCAGCAGGGGACAGGGGACGGAGCAGTACTTC
NA,many,TRBV5-6,TRBJ2-5,CASSYLYKQETQYF,TGTGCCAGCAGCTATTTGTACAAGCAAGAGACCCAGTACTTC
NA,many,TRBV16,TRBJ1-1,CASSRLANTEAFF,TGTGCCAGCAGCCGTCTAGCGAACACTGAAGCTTTCTTT